Presented here are 13 T cell receptor beta chains from one specimen sequenced in a study of radiation and T cells in renal cell carcinoma (TCRdb year 2020). The time point label, read with the paper, signifies: blood 2 weeks post-SBRT. In the paper's terms, the treatment or condition label means: 15 Gy SBRT to primary tumor, nephrectomy 4 weeks later. Libraries were constructed by the immunoSEQ multiplex PCR assay. Held by TCRdb, this immuneACCESS table contains in-frame sequences only and omits some clones. Under half of the omission traces to an unresolved V gene where checked; the cause of the rest is unknown. The sample includes some 72,000 clones, with 82% observed a single time. In total, the top ten clones hold less than 7% of the sample. Source: blood, taken from a patient whose treatment included radiotherapy and nephrectomy. The source of these receptors is a man in his sixties with renal cell carcinoma.

This clone came up many times. The chain uses TRBV6-1 and TRBJ1-4; 9 bases align to TRBD1. Germline V lookup: CDR1 MNHNS, CDR2 SASEGT. V shed 8 bases and J 2 bases; nucleotides not matched to a gene: 0. CDR3 size: 13 residues. For the CDR3, the DNA is TGTGCCAGCGGGACAGGGACTAATGAAAAACTGTTTTTT. Translated, it gives CASGTGTNEKLFF.

V and J are TRBV7-6 and TRBJ1-1; D call uncertain. This CDR3 is built from 13 residues. Trimming left V 5 bases short and J 5 bases short, with 12 bases between. The germline V gene has CDR1 SGHVS and CDR2 FNYEAQ. The CDR3 region is CASSPGRRTEAFF. The CDR3 region has the DNA TGTGCCAGCAGCCCTGGAAGGAGAACTGAAGCTTTCTTT. The complete variable domain, with remaining parts taken from reference TRBV7-6 and TRBJ1-1, reads GAGVSQSPRYKVTKRGQDVALRCDPISGHVSLYWYRQALGQGPEFLTYFNYEAQQDKSGLPNDRFSAERPEGSISTLTIQRTEQRDSAMYRCASSPGRRTEAFFGQGTRLTVV.

This clone was seen ten or more times. V usage is TRBV5-1 and J usage is TRBJ2-3; 10 bases map to TRBD2. The germline gives CDR1 SGHRS, CDR2 YFSETQ. J gave up 2 bases and V 0 bases, and 9 bases lay outside the gene matches. The CDR3 runs 18 residues. The chain's CDR3 is CASSLDRSGRRNTDTQYF. The CDR3 DNA is TGCGCCAGCAGCTTGGACCGTAGCGGGAGGAGGAACACAGATACGCAGTATTTT.

This clone was observed once. The chain links TRBV7-8 to TRBJ2-2; maybe TRBD1 (5 bases). Trimming stripped 2 bases from V and 7 bases from J, with 14 bases between. The CDR3 extends over 15 amino acids. Germline V lookup: CDR1 SGHVS, CDR2 FQNEAQ. The CDR3 DNA reads as TGTGCCAGCAGCTTACGTAATTGGGGCCACGGGGAGCTGTTTTTT. This sequence encodes CASSLRNWGHGELFF.

This rearrangement joins TRBV9 to TRBJ2-3, with TRBD1 matching 11 bases. The CDR3 is made up of 20 amino acids. The germline V gene encodes CDR1 SGDLS and CDR2 YYNGEE. The V gene end was trimmed by 4 bases and the J gene end by 6 bases; junction bases not matched to a gene: 22. CDR3 sequence reads: CASSPKPGTGGTGKYDTQYF. CDR3 nucleotides: TGTGCCAGCAGCCCCAAGCCCGGGACAGGGGGTACCGGGAAATACGATACGCAGTATTTT.

This clone has a single count. The chain recombines TRBV6-6 with TRBJ2-5; D may be TRBD2 (6 bases). The CDR3 sequence is 14 residues long. Trimming cost V 5 bases and J 4 bases, with 14 bases left between them. Germline lookup yields CDR1 MNHNY and CDR2 SVGAGI (reference sequence). CDR3 DNA: TGTGCCAGCAGTAATCCCGGGGGATCAGAGACCCAGTACTTC. Its translation: CASSNPGGSETQYF.

The chain has TRBV7-4 and TRBJ1-5; D possibly corresponds to TRBD1 (6 bases). The CDR3 spans 16 residues. Trimming stripped 1 base from V and 6 bases from J, with 16 bases between. In germline, CDR1 is SGHVT, CDR2 SQSDAQ. CDR3 amino acids: CASSLDGAGGSQPQHF. DNA for the CDR3: TGTGCCAGCAGCTTAGACGGTGCGGGGGGCTCTCAGCCCCAGCATTTT.

The V gene is TRBV4-2, the J gene TRBJ2-5, with 9 nucleotides matching TRBD2. This CDR3 has 16 residues. Losses at the gene ends were 1 base for V and 5 bases for J; bases not matched to a gene: 8. CDR1 LGHNA and CDR2 YNFKEQ come from the germline V gene. CDR3 region: CASSQVLAGGWETQYF. The CDR3 nucleotides are TGTGCCAGCAGCCAAGTACTGGCGGGAGGGTGGGAGACCCAGTACTTC.

The chain carries TRBV9 and TRBJ2-1, with 14 bases aligning to TRBD2. This CDR3 spans 17 amino acids. J gave up 6 bases and V 3 bases, and 8 bases lay outside the gene matches. Germline values: CDR1 SGDLS, CDR2 YYNGEE. The CDR3 sequence is CASSGRLAGGPSNEQFF. CDR3 coding DNA: TGTGCCAGCAGCGGAAGACTAGCGGGAGGGCCGAGCAATGAGCAGTTCTTC.

This sequence joins TRBV18 and TRBJ1-1, with D unclear. The germline V and J ends were trimmed by 3 bases and 3 bases, with 11 bases remaining between them. Germline lookup yields CDR1 KGHSH and CDR2 LQKENI. This CDR3 comprises 14 residues. The CDR3, as DNA: TGTGCCAGCTCACCCGTGATTGAGGACACTGAAGCTTTCTTT. It is translated as CASSPVIEDTEAFF.

The chain recombines TRBV7-2 with TRBJ1-2; D perhaps matches TRBD1 (6 bases). CDR3 size: 18 residues. Trimming stripped 3 bases from V and 0 bases from J, with 20 bases between. Germline assignment: CDR1 SGHTA and CDR2 FQGNSA. This chain's CDR3 is CASSFGLQGPIANYGYTF. The CDR3 bases are TGTGCCAGCAGCTTCGGGTTACAGGGACCTATCGCTAACTATGGCTACACCTTC.

In nucleotides, the CDR3 is TGTGCCAGCAGCTTGTCTAGCGGGATGGGAGATACGCAGTATTTT. Translated: CASSLSSGMGDTQYF. J is TRBJ2-3 and V is TRBV13; 9 nucleotides match TRBD2. There are 15 residues in the CDR3. J gave up 5 bases and V 3 bases, and 6 bases lay outside the gene matches. Germline V gene sequence: CDR1 PRHDT, CDR2 FYEKMQ (reference sequence).

This clone was recorded a few times. The V gene is TRBV6-1, the J gene TRBJ1-1; D gene uncertain. The CDR3 loop spans 13 amino acids. Trimming shortened V by 5 bases and J by 5 bases, and 12 bases separated the two germline ends. CDR1 MNHNS and CDR2 SASEGT come from the germline V gene. CDR3 DNA: TGTGCCAGCAGTCCCGGGTTGGAGACTGAAGCTTTCTTT. It is translated as CASSPGLETEAFF.